The entry below gives a single T cell receptor beta chain sequence along with its context. What it binds is unknown. Germline loops: CDR1 SGHTA, CDR2 FQGNSA. The length of the CDR3 is 14 residues. The V end was cut by 1 base, the J end by 7 bases, with 13 bases between. The primer mix had 60 Vbeta and 13 Jbeta primers. This table comes from immunoSEQ multiplex PCR, and its TCRdb copy is limited to in-frame clones, with some not included. The table records 200,000 to 250,000 clones, around 81% of them present only once. This entry comes from a study of cytomegalovirus exposure and HLA in healthy donors. Findings of the study overall: Serostatus for CMV was the only available immune exposure information. It is likely that the observed cluster of highly shared sequence variants was a sequencing artifact. Most TCR sequences were seen very rarely across donors, but some public TCRs occurred in many. Later on, a genetic analysis was performed. It linked a missense variant in DCLRE1C with V- and J-gene trimming of TCR beta.

Sequenced: PBMCs. The genes are TRBV7-2 and TRBJ1-1, with D tentatively TRBD1 (6 bases). The source is a woman aged 45-59 years in good health and CMV-seropositive. The CDR3 DNA follows: TGTGCCAGCAGCTTAGGTCGGGGAGGGGGTGAAGCTTTCTTT. It specifies CASSLGRGGGEAFF.